This passage covers 25 T cell receptor beta chains from one sample sequenced in a study of blood T cell repertoires in COVID-19. The protocol was immunoSEQ multiplex PCR, while the TCRdb copy is restricted to in-frame clones and leaves out a portion. The sample has roughly 140,000 clones; approximately 91% are singletons. Source material: peripheral blood. The origin of the receptors is a man between 45 and 60 years old with active or convalescent COVID-19.

The rearrangement uses TRBV11-1 and TRBJ2-7; TRBD1 matches at 8 bases. Trimming removed 5 bases from V and 4 bases from J; junction bases left unmatched: 7. Germline values: CDR1 SGHAT, CDR2 FQDESV (reference sequence). This CDR3 is 14 amino acids long. CDR3 amino acids: CASSPDRGGYEQYF. CDR3 DNA: TGTGCCAGCAGCCCAGACAGGGGTGGGTACGAGCAGTACTTC.

The genes are TRBV28 and TRBJ2-7; D not certain. The CDR3 runs 12 residues. Germline V gene lookup returns CDR1 MDHEN and CDR2 SYDVKM. Trimming pared 6 bases from V and 3 bases from J, leaving 9 bases between. Here the CDR3 DNA reads TGTGCCAGCAGAGGAGAACTCTACGAGCAGTACTTC. The encoded protein is CASRGELYEQYF.

The V and J genes are TRBV15 and TRBJ2-3; 11 nucleotides match TRBD2. CDR3 size: 18 residues. Germline V gene data show CDR1 as LNHNV and CDR2 as YYDKDF (reference sequence). V shed 2 bases, J shed 0 bases, and the junction held 7 bases outside the gene matches. The CDR3 region has the DNA TGTGCCACCAGCAGAAAATGGACTAGCGGGTCTAGCACAGATACGCAGTATTTT. Residues: CATSRKWTSGSSTDTQYF.

V gene TRBV27 combines with J gene TRBJ2-7, with D possibly TRBD1 on 6 matching bases. CDR1 and CDR2 (germline): MNHEY, SMNVEV (reference sequence). V lost 6 bases and J 2 bases, leaving 20 bases between the germline ends. This CDR3 has 16 residues. The CDR3 spells CASRLSHAGVTYEQYF. DNA for the CDR3: TGTGCCAGCAGGCTCTCGCACGCAGGGGTCACCTACGAGCAGTACTTC.

This clone was counted only a few times. The V gene is TRBV19, the J gene TRBJ2-7; 9 nucleotides agree with TRBD1. J was trimmed by 7 bases and V by 3 bases; bases with no gene match: 4. The CDR3 loop spans 13 amino acids. Germline V CDR1 and CDR2: LNHDA, SQIVND (reference sequence). DNA of the CDR3: TGTGCCAGTAGTATCGGACAGGGGAGGGAGCAGTACTTC. Protein sequence: CASSIGQGREQYF.

This clone occurred a few times. The CDR3 DNA sequence: TGTGCCAGCAGCTTTGGGGGACAGGGGCAAGACTATGGCTACACCTTC. Translated: CASSFGGQGQDYGYTF. The J gene is TRBJ1-2, the V gene TRBV7-2, with 10 bases matching TRBD1. The V gene end was trimmed by 3 bases and the J gene end by 3 bases; junction bases not matched to a gene: 7. Germline loops: CDR1 SGHTA, CDR2 FQGNSA. The CDR3 is 16 residues long.

V is TRBV28 and J is TRBJ1-4; D perhaps matches TRBD1 (6 bases). Germline CDR1 MDHEN, CDR2 SYDVKM. The CDR3 runs 18 residues. V lost 3 bases, J lost 3 bases, and 20 bases lay in between. The CDR3 loop is CASSFGPRYRVPNEKLFF. In DNA, the CDR3 is TGTGCCAGCAGTTTTGGCCCCCGTTACAGGGTCCCTAATGAAAAACTGTTTTTT.

This chain uses TRBV28 with TRBJ1-4, with D possibly matching TRBD1 (6 bases). Trimming took off 2 bases at V and 5 bases at J, with 9 bases between the two ends. Per the germline V gene, CDR1 is MDHEN and CDR2 is SYDVKM. CDR3 size: 14 residues. CDR3 sequence: CASSLPDRNEKLFF. The CDR3 DNA reads TGTGCCAGCAGTTTACCGGACAGAAATGAAAAACTGTTTTTT.

The V and J genes are TRBV28 and TRBJ2-1; 8 bases are a match to TRBD1. This CDR3 has 15 amino acids. Germline values: CDR1 MDHEN, CDR2 SYDVKM. After removal of 3 bases from V and 5 bases from J, the junction contained 6 bases not matched to a gene. The CDR3 reads CASSLFQGANNEQFF. DNA of the CDR3: TGTGCCAGCAGTTTGTTCCAGGGGGCAAACAATGAGCAGTTCTTC.

The chain couples TRBV9 to TRBJ2-1; 15 nucleotides align to TRBD2. V was clipped by 3 bases and J by 4 bases; unmatched bases: 2. Germline V CDR1 and CDR2: SGDLS, YYNGEE. The CDR3 length is 16 residues. CDR3 sequence: CASSGGLAGGYNEQFF. The DNA of the CDR3 is TGTGCCAGCAGCGGGGGACTAGCGGGAGGATACAATGAGCAGTTCTTC.

V and J are TRBV7-3 and TRBJ2-1, with 7 nucleotides matching TRBD2. V lost 1 base to trimming and J lost 7 bases; unmatched junction nucleotides: 10. Germline CDR1 and CDR2: SGHTA and FQGTGA. The CDR3 runs to 16 residues. CDR3 sequence: CASSLNPEAGRNEQFF. Here the CDR3 DNA reads TGTGCCAGCAGCTTAAACCCCGAAGCGGGAAGGAATGAGCAGTTCTTC.

The V and J genes are TRBV7-3 and TRBJ2-7, with D possibly TRBD2 on 5 matching bases. The CDR3 covers 11 residues. Germline CDR1 SGHTA, CDR2 FQGTGA. V was cut by 2 bases and J by 9 bases, with 8 bases left in between. The CDR3 DNA sequence: TGTGCCAGCAGCTTAGGCGGGCCGCAGTACTTC. It yields the protein CASSLGGPQYF.

The V call is TRBV4-3, the J call TRBJ2-7, with TRBD1 matching 9 bases. From germline, CDR1 is LGHNA and CDR2 YSLEER. CDR3 length: 15 residues. The V segment lost 4 bases and the J segment 3 bases; nucleotides outside the gene matches: 7. This CDR3 reads CASSLYTGQGYEQYF. As DNA, the CDR3 is TGCGCCAGCAGCCTTTATACGGGACAGGGCTACGAGCAGTACTTC.

There are a few counts of this clone. The chain carries TRBV19 and TRBJ1-3; possible D gene TRBD1, 6 bases. From germline, CDR1 is LNHDA and CDR2 SQIVND (reference sequence). The CDR3 is made up of 15 amino acids. V dropped 3 bases and J dropped 0 bases, with 9 bases sitting between them. Here the CDR3 DNA reads TGTGCCAGTAGTATTGGACAGACCTCTGGAAACACCATATATTTT. Translated, it gives CASSIGQTSGNTIYF.

This chain links TRBV10-3 with TRBJ2-7, with D maybe TRBD1 (5 bases). This CDR3 region has 15 residues. V dropped 3 bases and J dropped 3 bases, with 15 bases sitting between them. CDR1 ENHRY and CDR2 SYGVKD come from the germline V gene. DNA of the CDR3: TGTGCCATCAGTGATCCGATAACAGGAGTCTACGAGCAGTACTTC. Protein: CAISDPITGVYEQYF.

This sequence joins TRBV20-1 and TRBJ1-2; tentative D call: TRBD1 (5 bases). The CDR3 has 10 amino acids. Germline V gives CDR1 DFQATT, CDR2 SNEGSKA (reference sequence). The germline V and J ends were trimmed by 4 bases and 8 bases, with 8 bases remaining between them. As DNA, the CDR3 is TGCAGTGCTACACAGGAAGGCTACACCTTC. It specifies CSATQEGYTF.

This chain joins TRBV3-1 (or the pseudogene TRBV3-2) and TRBJ2-7, with D unclear. The V end lost 1 base, the J end lost 0 bases, and 13 bases lay between the germline ends. The CDR3 runs to 16 residues. Per germline, CDR1 LGHDT and CDR2 YNNKEL (reference sequence). The CDR3: CASSQGQTRISYEQYF. The CDR3 DNA reads as TGTGCCAGCAGCCAAGGCCAAACTCGAATCTCCTACGAGCAGTACTTC.

The chain carries TRBV9 and TRBJ2-5; 7 bases match TRBD1. V was pared by 4 bases and J by 0 bases, with 9 bases of the junction left unmatched. The CDR3 is made up of 16 amino acids. CDR1 and CDR2 (germline): SGDLS, YYNGEE. The CDR3 sequence is CASSPRQGMYQETQYF. The DNA for the CDR3 is TGTGCCAGCAGCCCCCGACAGGGAATGTACCAAGAGACCCAGTACTTC.

The chain is built from TRBV30 and TRBJ1-1; D call uncertain. This CDR3 is 12 amino acids long. With 0 bases removed from V and 2 bases from J, the gap between germline ends came to 4 bases. In germline, CDR1 is GTSNPN, CDR2 SVGIG (reference sequence). The CDR3 bases are TGTGCCTGGAGTGTATCAAACACTGAAGCTTTCTTT. Protein sequence: CAWSVSNTEAFF.

This clone was recorded once. The rearrangement joins TRBV6-5 to TRBJ2-4; D perhaps matches TRBD2 (7 bases). CDR3 length: 13 residues. The germline V gene encodes CDR1 MNHEY and CDR2 SVGAGI. The V end was cut by 9 bases, the J end by 6 bases, with 15 bases between. Here the CDR3 reads CASLRGAGNIQYF. The CDR3, as DNA: TGTGCCAGTTTACGGGGGGCAGGAAACATTCAGTACTTC.

The chain has TRBV19 and TRBJ1-5, with a weak D call TRBD1 (6 bases). Germline lookup yields CDR1 LNHDA and CDR2 SQIVND (reference sequence). Trimming shortened V by 5 bases and J by 2 bases, and 13 bases separated the two germline ends. This CDR3 spans 15 amino acids. This CDR3 is CASSFTDSRNQPQHF. In DNA, the CDR3 is TGTGCCAGTAGTTTCACGGACAGTCGCAATCAGCCCCAGCATTTT. Looking up the rest from reference TRBV19 and TRBJ1-5 gives the full variable domain: DGGITQSPKYLFRKEGQNVTLSCEQNLNHDAMYWYRQDPGQGLRLIYYSQIVNDFQKGDIAEGYSVSREKKESFPLTVTSAQKNPTAFYLCASSFTDSRNQPQHFGDGTRLSIL.

The CDR3 reads CASTPPQGAAVNNQPQHF. The CDR3 nucleotides are TGTGCCAGCACCCCTCCACAGGGGGCAGCCGTAAATAATCAGCCCCAGCATTTT. The J gene is TRBJ1-5, the V gene TRBV28; 9 bases fit TRBD1. The V and J ends lost 7 bases and 4 bases, in that order; junction bases with no gene match: 17. Looked up from germline, CDR1 is MDHEN and CDR2 is SYDVKM. The CDR3 has 18 amino acids.

This rearrangement joins TRBV28 to TRBJ2-4, with D maybe TRBD2 (5 bases). Germline V gene data show CDR1 as MDHEN and CDR2 as SYDVKM. The CDR3 spans 12 residues. Deletions cut 1 base from V and 9 bases from J, with 7 bases between. The CDR3 region is CASSLSDSIQYF. The CDR3 DNA follows: TGTGCCAGCAGTTTATCGGACTCCATTCAGTACTTC.

This clone was seen once. V and J are TRBV28 and TRBJ1-3, with D tentatively TRBD1 (5 bases). Per the germline V gene, CDR1 is MDHEN and CDR2 is SYDVKM. Trimming pared 2 bases from V and 0 bases from J, leaving 11 bases between. The CDR3 extends over 16 amino acids. CDR3 in DNA: TGTGCCAGCAGTTTAGGGGCCAGTTACTCTGGAAACACCATATATTTT. It specifies CASSLGASYSGNTIYF. Complete variable domain (other parts from reference TRBV28 and TRBJ1-3): DVKVTQSSRYLVKRTGEKVFLECVQDMDHENMFWYRQDPGLGLRLIYFSYDVKMKEKGDIPEGYSVSREKKERFSLILESASTNQTSMYLCASSLGASYSGNTIYFGEGSWLTVV.

This clone was picked up a small number of times. V is TRBV19 and J is TRBJ2-1; 9 bases are shared with TRBD2. The CDR3 extends over 15 amino acids. The germline V gene has CDR1 LNHDA and CDR2 SQIVND (reference sequence). Trimming took 5 bases from V and 7 from J; bases not matched to a gene: 9. The CDR3 region is CASSQTGTSWNEQFF. CDR3 in DNA: TGTGCCAGTAGTCAAACCGGGACTAGCTGGAATGAGCAGTTCTTC.